The 19 T cell receptor beta chains in this list originate from one sample, sequenced in a study of spatial heterogeneity in lung cancer. Time point here: sample taken at primary tumor resection. The input material, whole RNA from tumor, nontumor lung or frozen PBMC, was sequenced unsorted. MiXCR, run by TCRdb on the 5' RACE reads, gives a single entry per CDR3 protein. The sample includes roughly 10,000 distinct CDR3 sequences, less than 5% seen only once; the top ten take roughly 8%. Material: normal lung tissue next to the tumor, obtained at surgery. The receptors here all came from a male donor with early-stage non-small cell lung cancer.

The chain combines TRBV6-6 with TRBJ2-3; the D is unclear. V lost 5 bases and J lost 2, with 14 bases in between. The CDR3 consists of 15 residues. Germline lookup yields CDR1 MNHNY and CDR2 SVGAGI (reference sequence). Here the CDR3 reads CASSKDSSSTDTQYF. In DNA, the CDR3 is TGTGCCAGCAGTAAGGATTCCTCTTCCACAGATACGCAGTATTTT.

The CDR3 protein is CASSLAASSTDTQYF. CDR3 bases: TGCGCCAGCAGCTTGGCAGCTTCTAGCACAGATACGCAGTATTTT. The V gene is TRBV5-1, the J gene TRBJ2-3; D gene ambiguous. Germline assignment: CDR1 SGHRS and CDR2 YFSETQ. V gave up 0 bases and J gave up 0 bases, with 8 bases separating them. The CDR3 is 15 amino acids. The entire variable domain, with the rest obtained from reference TRBV5-1 and TRBJ2-3, is as follows: KAGVTQTPRYLIKTRGQQVTLSCSPISGHRSVSWYQQTPGQGLQFLFEYFSETQRNKGNFPGRFSGRQFSNSRSEMNVSTLELGDSALYLCASSLAASSTDTQYFGPGTRLTVL.

This clonotype was detected a few times. V usage is TRBV6-2 or TRBV6-3 and J usage is TRBJ1-5, with a tentative D call TRBD1 (5 bases). The V end lost 0 bases, the J end lost 2 bases, and 8 bases lay between the germline ends. The CDR3 has 15 residues. Germline CDR1 MNHEY, CDR2 SVGEGT. CDR3 residues: CASSYSRRGNQPQHF. The CDR3 DNA reads TGTGCCAGCAGTTACTCGCGCAGGGGCAATCAGCCCCAGCATTTT.

This clonotype was found many times. The chain couples TRBV7-3 to TRBJ2-1, with 8 bases identical to TRBD2. Germline values: CDR1 SGHTA, CDR2 FQGTGA. The CDR3 has 14 residues. V was clipped by 5 bases and J by 1 base; unmatched bases: 1. CDR3: CASSGTSSYNEQFF. CDR3 sequence (DNA): TGTGCCAGCAGCGGGACTAGTTCCTACAATGAGCAGTTCTTC.

This clonotype was recorded many times. The chain recombines TRBV29-1 with TRBJ2-3; no clear D gene. The CDR3 consists of 12 residues. Per germline, CDR1 SQVTM and CDR2 ANQGSEA. The V end lost 4 bases, the J end lost 1 base, and 6 bases lay between the germline ends. CDR3 DNA: TGCAGCGTTGCGGCCGGCACAGATACGCAGTATTTT. This gives the protein CSVAAGTDTQYF.

This clonotype has a count of ten or more. This sequence joins TRBV5-1 and TRBJ2-5, with 9 positions matching TRBD2. J gave up 5 bases and V 1 base, and 6 bases lay outside the gene matches. This CDR3 has 15 amino acids. Germline V gives CDR1 SGHRS, CDR2 YFSETQ. CDR3: CASSLSTSGHETQYF. CDR3 DNA sequence: TGCGCCAGCAGCTTGTCTACTAGCGGGCATGAGACCCAGTACTTC.

V and J are TRBV7-2 and TRBJ2-4, with no clear D. This CDR3 region has 14 residues. The V gene lost 4 bases and the J gene lost 9 bases, with 16 bases spanning the gap. The germline gives CDR1 SGHTA, CDR2 FQGNSA. In nucleotides, the CDR3 is TGTGCCAGCAGCTCCGACAAGGGATGGGGCATTCAGTACTTC. Encoded protein: CASSSDKGWGIQYF.

Judged by abundance, this clonotype is medium-sized. The chain couples TRBV20-1 to TRBJ2-1; TRBD2 matches at 12 bases. Per germline, CDR1 DFQATT and CDR2 SNEGSKA (reference sequence). The ends lost 0 bases at V and 0 bases at J; junction bases unmatched: 12. The CDR3 is 20 amino acids. CDR3 in amino acids: CSARDHVGLAGRSSYNEQFF. CDR3 in DNA: TGCAGTGCTAGAGATCACGTGGGACTAGCGGGCAGGAGCTCCTACAATGAGCAGTTCTTC.

This clonotype has ten or more counts. The chain carries TRBV7-9 and TRBJ1-4; D remains unclear. The germline V gene encodes CDR1 SEHNR and CDR2 FQNEAQ (reference sequence). V lost 5 bases to trimming and J lost 0 bases, with 19 bases between them. There are 18 residues in the CDR3. CDR3 bases: TGTGCCAGCAGCCCAGGCTGGGTGGTTTTCGCAACTAATGAAAAACTGTTTTTT. Residues: CASSPGWVVFATNEKLFF.

This clonotype was recorded many times. This sequence joins TRBV11-3 and TRBJ2-5; a possible D gene is TRBD1 (5 bases). In germline, CDR1 is SGHNT, CDR2 YENEEA. V lost 2 bases and J 2 bases, leaving 6 bases between the germline ends. This CDR3 spans 13 amino acids. This chain's CDR3 is CASSLRGQETQYF. As DNA, the CDR3 is TGTGCCAGCAGCTTAAGGGGACAAGAGACCCAGTACTTC.

This clonotype came up a few times. The chain combines TRBV13 with TRBJ1-2, with a tentative D call TRBD1 (5 bases). The germline V and J ends were trimmed by 2 bases and 13 bases, with 14 bases remaining between them. The CDR3 sequence is 12 residues long. Germline values: CDR1 PRHDT, CDR2 FYEKMQ (reference sequence). The CDR3 sequence: CASSLRRDFFTF. In DNA form, the CDR3 reads TGTGCCAGCAGCTTACGCCGGGACTTCTTCACCTTC.

This clonotype is termed medium-sized (0.01 to 0.1%). The chain combines TRBV27 with TRBJ2-7, with 11 bases lining up with TRBD2. Looked up from germline, CDR1 is MNHEY and CDR2 is SMNVEV (reference sequence). Trimming took 3 bases from V and 2 from J; bases not matched to a gene: 6. This CDR3 contains 16 residues. The chain's CDR3 is CASSFLAGGGPYEQYF. DNA for the CDR3: TGTGCCAGCAGTTTCCTAGCGGGAGGAGGCCCCTACGAGCAGTACTTC.

There are many counts of this clonotype. This CDR3 is CASNGKRAGAGDNEQFF. In DNA form, the CDR3 reads TGTGCCAGCAATGGCAAAAGGGCGGGAGCGGGGGACAATGAGCAGTTCTTC. The chain links TRBV12-3 or TRBV12-4 to TRBJ2-1, with TRBD2 identical over 8 bases. The CDR3 has 17 residues. Trimming removed 7 bases from V and 5 bases from J; junction bases left unmatched: 16.

Ten or more counts support this clonotype. Here the CDR3 reads CASSQDWRGRPYSPLHF. As DNA, the CDR3 is TGTGCCAGCAGCCAAGATTGGCGGGGTCGGCCTTATTCACCCCTCCACTTT. The chain is built from TRBV3-1 and TRBJ1-6; D not certain. CDR1 is LGHDT and CDR2 is YNNKEL in the germline V gene (reference sequence). The CDR3 runs to 17 residues. Trimming cost V 0 bases and J 8 bases, with 17 bases left between them.

This clonotype is medium-sized (0.01 to 0.1%) within its sample. The V call is TRBV7-2, the J call TRBJ2-3; 11 bases fit TRBD2. CDR3 length equals 15 residues. V shed 6 bases and J 3 bases; nucleotides not matched to a gene: 5. Germline values: CDR1 SGHTA, CDR2 FQGNSA. The CDR3: CASRPSSGRTDTQYF. The CDR3 nucleotides read TGTGCCAGCAGGCCGTCTAGCGGGAGGACAGATACGCAGTATTTT.

Judged by abundance, this clonotype is medium-sized. The V call is TRBV3-1, the J call TRBJ2-1; D is possibly TRBD2 (6 bases). This CDR3 comprises 17 residues. Trimming removed 1 base from V and 7 bases from J, with 20 bases in between. Germline lookup yields CDR1 LGHDT and CDR2 YNNKEL (reference sequence). CDR3 sequence reads: CASSQVAGSGRPNEQFF. Here the CDR3 DNA reads TGTGCCAGCAGCCAAGTTGCGGGGTCCGGACGACCGAATGAGCAGTTCTTC.

This clonotype was seen a handful of times. This rearrangement joins TRBV6-1 to TRBJ2-3; a possible D gene is TRBD1 (6 bases). The CDR3 has 16 amino acids. The germline V gene has CDR1 MNHNS and CDR2 SASEGT. Trimming removed 5 bases from V and 5 bases from J, with 20 bases in between. CDR3 sequence: CASSTQGKVKIDTQYF. In DNA form, the CDR3 reads TGTGCCAGCAGTACTCAGGGGAAGGTCAAAATAGATACGCAGTATTTT.

In regard to this clonotype: Being one base from a much bigger clone, this may be a read error. V and J are TRBV12-3 or TRBV12-4 and TRBJ1-1, with D possibly matching TRBD1 (5 bases). V was cut by 5 bases and J by 5 bases, with 18 bases left in between. CDR3 length: 15 residues. In DNA form, the CDR3 reads TGTGCCAGCAGTCCCCCTTGCGGGGGGAGGACTGAAGCTTTCTTT. It encodes CASSPPCGGRTEAFF.

The chain carries TRBV19 and TRBJ1-5; tentatively, D is TRBD1 (5 bases). In germline, CDR1 is LNHDA, CDR2 SQIVND (reference sequence). The length of the CDR3 is 15 residues. The V end was cut by 6 bases, the J end by 3 bases, with 15 bases between. CDR3 protein: CASRFHRSNNQPQHF. As DNA, the CDR3 is TGTGCCAGTAGATTCCACAGGTCGAACAATCAGCCCCAGCATTTT.